This T cell receptor (beta chain) was observed in a study of spatial heterogeneity in lung cancer. Looking at the study overall: Detection consistently captured more beta-chain sequences than alpha-chain sequences. Within raw reads, each unique TCR and UMI combination appeared on average more than ten times.

The time point: blood at routine non-recurrence follow-up after resection. The input material, whole RNA from tumor, nontumor lung or frozen PBMC, was sequenced unsorted. Germline V gene lookup returns CDR1 SGHAT and CDR2 FQNNGV. This CDR3 comprises 15 residues. Trimming took 5 bases from V and 0 from J, leaving 8 bases between them. Every cDNA TCR molecule received its own unique molecular identifier. From the 5' RACE reads, TCRdb called clonotypes with MiXCR, one entry per CDR3 protein. This sample has 51,000 or so distinct CDR3 sequences, with 6.5% to 7.5% found just once. There are many counts of this clonotype.

J is TRBJ2-6 and V is TRBV11-2, with D perhaps TRBD1 (5 bases). Source: PBMCs, taken at follow-up. This clonotype was sampled from a female donor with early-stage non-small cell lung cancer. CDR3 region: CASSRDSSGANVLTF. The DNA of the CDR3 is TGTGCCAGCAGCCGTGACAGCTCTGGGGCCAACGTCCTGACTTTC.